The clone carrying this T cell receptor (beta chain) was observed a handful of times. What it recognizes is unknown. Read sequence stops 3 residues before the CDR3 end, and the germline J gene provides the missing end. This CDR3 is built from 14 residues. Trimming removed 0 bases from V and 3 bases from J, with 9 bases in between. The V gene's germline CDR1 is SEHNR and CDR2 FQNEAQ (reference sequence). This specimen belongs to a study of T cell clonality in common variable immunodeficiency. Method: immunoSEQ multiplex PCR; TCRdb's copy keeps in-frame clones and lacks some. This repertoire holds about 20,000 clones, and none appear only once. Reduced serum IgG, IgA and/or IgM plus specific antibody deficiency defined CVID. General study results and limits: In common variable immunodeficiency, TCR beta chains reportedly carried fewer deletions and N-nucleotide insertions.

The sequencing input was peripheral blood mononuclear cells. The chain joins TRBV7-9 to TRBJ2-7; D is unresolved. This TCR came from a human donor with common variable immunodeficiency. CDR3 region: CASSLATVYYEQYF. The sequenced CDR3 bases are TGTGCCAGCAGCTTAGCAACGGTTTACTACGAG.